This TCR beta chain appears in the sequencing data of a study of tumor and adjacent non-tumor tissue in lung cancer. The library came from three nested PCR rounds adapted from ARM-PCR protocols. TCRdb processed the multiplex PCR reads anew with MiXCR; each CDR3 protein has one entry. The repertoire has about 110,000 distinct CDR3 sequences, around 57% of them found once; the top ten carry 15% to 20%. The CDR3 extends over 15 amino acids. The germline V gene has CDR1 LGHNA and CDR2 YSLEER. RNA was extracted from bulk tissue without any cell sorting. The normal lung tissue was taken more than 3 cm from the tumor edge. This clonotype was seen only a few times. At one boundary the junction diverges from the germline segment, which might be a read error.

Specimen: distant non-tumor lung tissue. The TCR was taken from a man between 60 and 70 years old with non-small cell lung cancer. J is TRBJ2-5 and V is TRBV4-3; a possible D gene is TRBD1 (6 bases). The CDR3 DNA reads TGCGCCAGCAGCTCCAGGGGACAAGGGGAAGAGACCCAGCACTTC. It encodes CASSSRGQGEETQHF.